This TCR beta chain derives from a study of cytomegalovirus exposure and HLA in healthy donors. The study ran its PCR with 60 Vbeta and 13 Jbeta primers. Sequencing was performed with immunoSEQ multiplex PCR; in TCRdb, only in-frame clones are kept and a portion is missing. The sample contains around 220,000 clones, about 80% of which appear only once. CDR1 is MNHNS, CDR2 SASEGT, per germline. The CDR3 runs 15 residues. Trimming removed 5 bases at V and 3 bases at J, with 16 bases between. Input material: PBMCs. The receptor was derived from a man aged 18 to 29 in good health and CMV-seronegative. The rearrangement uses TRBV6-1 and TRBJ1-2; D is unclear. CDR3 in amino acids: CASSPPAGYDYGYTF. DNA for the CDR3: TGTGCCAGCAGTCCGCCGGCAGGATACGACTATGGCTACACCTTC.